This TCR beta chain was captured by sequencing in a study of cytomegalovirus exposure and HLA in healthy donors. Study-wide points: In vitro, a few CMV-associated chains proved specific for CMV antigens. A later analysis showed TCR association rates differing by HLA locus, peaking at DRB1 and lowest at HLA-C. The study carried out a later analysis of TCR beta sequences. It associated some 17,000 of them with specific HLA alleles at a false discovery rate of 0.05. A later analysis reportedly found that, within productive TCRs, an Asian-associated ancestry cluster had fewer N-insertions than the mean observed across the roughly 700 donors.

Primers for the PCR totalled 60 Vbeta and 13 Jbeta. Clones were sequenced by immunoSEQ multiplex PCR, and TCRdb holds only the in-frame ones, with some missing. The table shows some 190,000 clones, with 87% occurring only once. CDR3 length: 13 amino acids. V lost 8 bases and J lost 2, with 12 bases in between. From germline, CDR1 is SNHLY and CDR2 FYNNEI. A note on this clone: Its antigen is undetermined.

The origin of this receptor is a man aged 30-40 years in good health and CMV-seronegative. This chain joins TRBV2 and TRBJ2-5; tentatively, D is TRBD1 (6 bases). Material: PBMCs. CDR3 sequence reads: CASRDTGQETQYF. The CDR3 DNA is TGTGCCAGCCGGGACACGGGACAAGAGACCCAGTACTTC. Together with reference TRBV2 and TRBJ2-5, the CDR3 gives the full variable domain: EPEVTQTPSHQVTQMGQEVILRCVPISNHLYFYWYRQILGQKVEFLVSFYNNEISEKSEIFDDQFSVERPDGSNFTLKIRSTKLEDSAMYFCASRDTGQETQYFGPGTRLLVL.